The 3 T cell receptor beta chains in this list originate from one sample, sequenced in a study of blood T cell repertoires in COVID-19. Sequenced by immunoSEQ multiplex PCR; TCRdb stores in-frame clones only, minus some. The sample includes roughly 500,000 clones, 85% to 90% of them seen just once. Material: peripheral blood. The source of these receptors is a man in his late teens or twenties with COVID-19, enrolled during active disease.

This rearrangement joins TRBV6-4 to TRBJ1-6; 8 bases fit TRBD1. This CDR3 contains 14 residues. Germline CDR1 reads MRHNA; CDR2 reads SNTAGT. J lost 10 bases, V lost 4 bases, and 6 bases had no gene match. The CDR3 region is CASSATGVGSPLHF. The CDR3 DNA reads TGTGCCAGCAGTGCGACAGGGGTAGGCTCACCCCTCCACTTT.

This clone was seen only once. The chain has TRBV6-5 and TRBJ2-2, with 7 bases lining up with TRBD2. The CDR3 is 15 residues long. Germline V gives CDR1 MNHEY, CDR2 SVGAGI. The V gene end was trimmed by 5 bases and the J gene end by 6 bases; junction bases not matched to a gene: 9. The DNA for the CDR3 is TGTGCCAGCAGTAACGACTTGGGGGGGGCCGGGGAGCTGTTTTTT. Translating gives CASSNDLGGAGELFF.

CDR3 loop: CASLGTPSIRGYTF. The CDR3 bases are TGTGCCAGCTTGGGGACACCGTCCATTCGCGGCTACACCTTC. The rearrangement links TRBV2 to TRBJ1-2, with TRBD1 as a possible D gene (6 bases). CDR3 length equals 14 residues. Germline assignment: CDR1 SNHLY and CDR2 FYNNEI. The ends were cut back, 8 bases at V and 8 bases at J, with 21 bases in the middle.